Listed below are T cell receptor beta chains from one sample, sequenced in a study of blood T cells in healthy people across ages. TCRdb itself ran the 5' RACE reads through MiXCR, one entry per CDR3 protein. The sample carries 650,000 to 800,000 distinct CDR3 sequences, about 51% recorded once. Sequencing was carried out using blood. The receptors stem from a woman of 80 years or more in good health. The CDR3 runs from the conserved cysteine through the conserved F or W. A D gene is named only where the DNA matches it firmly. For some rows the clone size is stated as once, few or many, or as a class when expanded; others skip it.

v_gene: TRBV7-9
d_gene: TRBD2
j_gene: TRBJ2-1
abundance: many
CDR3aa: CASRNSGGNEQFF
CDR3nt: TGTGCCAGCAGGAATAGCGGGGGCAATGAGCAGTTCTTC

v_gene: TRBV20-1
d_gene: TRBD2
j_gene: TRBJ2-1
abundance: many
CDR3aa: CSARKPGLALINEQFF
CDR3nt: TGCAGTGCTAGGAAGCCGGGACTAGCTCTAATCAATGAGCAGTTCTTC

v_gene: TRBV7-9
d_gene: TRBD2
j_gene: TRBJ2-3
abundance: few
CDR3aa: CASSLTHTGTSLTDTQYF
CDR3nt: TGTGCCAGCAGCTTAACTCATACCGGGACTAGCCTGACAGATACGCAGTATTTT

v_gene: TRBV11-2
d_gene: -
j_gene: TRBJ2-1
abundance: -
CDR3aa: CASSRAVSSYNEQFF
CDR3nt: TGTGCCAGCAGCCGAGCGGTAAGCTCCTACAATGAGCAGTTCTTC

v_gene: TRBV5-1
d_gene: -
j_gene: TRBJ2-5
abundance: -
CDR3aa: CASSSLTVQETQYF
CDR3nt: TGCGCCAGCAGCTCGCTGACAGTCCAAGAGACCCAGTACTTC

v_gene: TRBV5-5
d_gene: -
j_gene: TRBJ2-5
abundance: once
CDR3aa: CASSFQLTAVQETQYF
CDR3nt: TGTGCCAGCAGCTTCCAATTGACAGCAGTCCAAGAGACCCAGTACTTC

v_gene: TRBV20-1
d_gene: -
j_gene: TRBJ2-2
abundance: -
CDR3aa: CSAKAYTNTGELFF
CDR3nt: TGCAGTGCTAAAGCTTACACAAACACCGGGGAGCTGTTTTTT

v_gene: TRBV3-1
d_gene: -
j_gene: TRBJ2-1
abundance: many
CDR3aa: CASSQAGPYNEQFF
CDR3nt: TGTGCCAGCAGCCAGGCGGGCCCCTACAATGAGCAGTTCTTC

v_gene: TRBV2
d_gene: TRBD1
j_gene: TRBJ2-5
abundance: -
CDR3aa: CASSWTGAETQYF
CDR3nt: TGTGCCAGCAGTTGGACAGGGGCTGAGACCCAGTACTTC

v_gene: TRBV5-1
d_gene: -
j_gene: TRBJ2-1
abundance: -
CDR3aa: CASSTLSRTRNEQFF
CDR3nt: TGCGCCAGCAGCACCCTTTCTAGGACCCGGAATGAGCAGTTCTTC

v_gene: TRBV3-1
d_gene: -
j_gene: TRBJ2-4
abundance: many
CDR3aa: CASSQLGRLAKNIQYF
CDR3nt: TGTGCCAGCAGCCAACTGGGGCGTTTAGCCAAAAACATTCAGTACTTC

v_gene: TRBV7-2
d_gene: -
j_gene: TRBJ2-4
abundance: -
CDR3aa: CASSRWANIQYF
CDR3nt: TGTGCCAGCAGCCGGTGGGCTAACATTCAGTACTTC

v_gene: TRBV15
d_gene: -
j_gene: TRBJ2-5
abundance: -
CDR3aa: CATSREVKETQYF
CDR3nt: TGTGCCACCAGCAGAGAGGTTAAAGAGACCCAGTACTTC

v_gene: TRBV2
d_gene: -
j_gene: TRBJ2-7
abundance: -
CDR3aa: CASKEAVYNEQYF
CDR3nt: TGTGCCAGCAAGGAGGCGGTTTACAATGAGCAGTACTTC

v_gene: TRBV19
d_gene: TRBD1
j_gene: TRBJ2-1
abundance: -
CDR3aa: CASTTRRTGNKYEQFF
CDR3nt: TGTGCCAGTACCACGCGTCGGACAGGGAATAAGTATGAGCAGTTCTTC

v_gene: TRBV24-1
d_gene: -
j_gene: TRBJ2-7
abundance: -
CDR3aa: CATRGGGAESNEQYF
CDR3nt: TGTGCCACCAGAGGAGGGGGCGCGGAAAGCAATGAGCAGTACTTC

v_gene: TRBV5-1
d_gene: -
j_gene: TRBJ2-1
abundance: -
CDR3aa: CASSLVSGFNNEQFF
CDR3nt: TGCGCCAGCAGCTTGGTCTCGGGGTTTAACAATGAGCAGTTCTTC

v_gene: TRBV18
d_gene: TRBD1
j_gene: TRBJ2-1
abundance: few
CDR3aa: CASSPTGTGYLNEQFF
CDR3nt: TGTGCCAGCTCACCGACCGGGACAGGGTATTTGAATGAGCAGTTCTTC

v_gene: TRBV12-3/TRBV12-4
d_gene: -
j_gene: TRBJ1-1
abundance: few
CDR3aa: CASRSGCEAFF
CDR3nt: TGTGCCAGCCGATCAGGGTGTGAAGCTTTCTTT

v_gene: TRBV12-3/TRBV12-4
d_gene: TRBD2
j_gene: TRBJ2-3
abundance: many
CDR3aa: CASSLGGGARDTQYF
CDR3nt: TGTGCCAGCAGTTTAGGCGGGGGGGCAAGAGATACGCAGTATTTT

v_gene: TRBV5-1
d_gene: TRBD1
j_gene: TRBJ1-1
abundance: -
CDR3aa: CTSSRTTGASEAFF
CDR3nt: TGCACCAGCAGCCGAACGACAGGGGCCTCGGAAGCTTTCTTT

v_gene: TRBV5-1
d_gene: TRBD2
j_gene: TRBJ2-3
abundance: few
CDR3aa: CASSLATSGVVDTQYF
CDR3nt: TGCGCCAGCAGCTTGGCAACTAGCGGAGTCGTGGATACGCAGTATTTT

v_gene: TRBV3-1
d_gene: -
j_gene: TRBJ2-2
abundance: -
CDR3aa: CASSRPGVNGELFF
CDR3nt: TGTGCCAGCAGCCGGCCGGGGGTGAACGGGGAGCTGTTTTTT

v_gene: TRBV2
d_gene: -
j_gene: TRBJ2-7
abundance: many
CDR3aa: CASLLGEQYF
CDR3nt: TGTGCCAGTCTGTTGGGCGAGCAGTACTTC

v_gene: TRBV7-6
d_gene: -
j_gene: TRBJ1-1
abundance: many
CDR3aa: CASSPPSNTEAFF
CDR3nt: TGTGCCAGCAGCCCTCCCTCGAACACTGAAGCTTTCTTT

v_gene: TRBV2
d_gene: -
j_gene: TRBJ2-5
abundance: few
CDR3aa: CASTPSRGETQYF
CDR3nt: TGTGCCAGCACCCCCTCAAGGGGAGAGACCCAGTACTTC

v_gene: TRBV4-2
d_gene: TRBD2
j_gene: TRBJ2-7
abundance: -
CDR3aa: CASSPGTSVYNEQYF
CDR3nt: TGTGCCAGCAGCCCGGGGACTAGCGTTTACAATGAGCAGTACTTC

v_gene: TRBV5-6
d_gene: -
j_gene: TRBJ1-1
abundance: once
CDR3aa: CASSLWAAVNTEAFF
CDR3nt: TGTGCCAGCAGCTTGTGGGCAGCAGTGAACACTGAAGCTTTCTTT

v_gene: TRBV20-1
d_gene: -
j_gene: TRBJ1-1
abundance: -
CDR3aa: CSARDLNTEAFF
CDR3nt: TGCAGTGCTAGAGACTTGAACACTGAAGCTTTCTTT

v_gene: TRBV4-2
d_gene: -
j_gene: TRBJ2-7
abundance: -
CDR3aa: CASSQEGGDRAYEQYF
CDR3nt: TGTGCCAGCAGCCAAGAAGGAGGGGACAGAGCCTACGAGCAGTACTTC

v_gene: TRBV10-3
d_gene: TRBD2
j_gene: TRBJ2-7
abundance: few
CDR3aa: CATYPSGGEYNEQYF
CDR3nt: TGTGCCACCTATCCTAGCGGGGGGGAGTACAATGAGCAGTACTTC

v_gene: TRBV5-1
d_gene: -
j_gene: TRBJ2-1
abundance: many
CDR3aa: CASSLGSDRRSYNEQFF
CDR3nt: TGCGCCAGCAGCTTGGGATCCGACAGGCGGTCCTACAATGAGCAGTTCTTC

v_gene: TRBV6-1
d_gene: -
j_gene: TRBJ2-7
abundance: -
CDR3aa: CASSGPGADEQYF
CDR3nt: TGTGCCAGCAGTGGGCCGGGGGCCGACGAGCAGTACTTC

v_gene: TRBV12-3/TRBV12-4
d_gene: -
j_gene: TRBJ1-2
abundance: -
CDR3aa: CASSPRGAHGYTF
CDR3nt: TGTGCCAGCAGTCCTCGGGGGGCCCATGGCTACACCTTC

v_gene: TRBV27
d_gene: TRBD2
j_gene: TRBJ2-7
abundance: many
CDR3aa: CASSLSRLAGGYEQYF
CDR3nt: TGTGCCAGCAGTTTATCTCGACTAGCGGGAGGTTACGAGCAGTACTTC

v_gene: TRBV12-3/TRBV12-4
d_gene: -
j_gene: TRBJ1-1
abundance: many
CDR3aa: CASSPLGQANTEAFF
CDR3nt: TGTGCCAGCAGTCCGCTGGGACAAGCGAACACTGAAGCTTTCTTT

v_gene: TRBV5-1
d_gene: -
j_gene: TRBJ2-1
abundance: many
CDR3aa: CASSLSPPIYNEQFF
CDR3nt: TGCGCCAGCAGCTTGTCCCCGCCGATCTACAATGAGCAGTTCTTC

v_gene: TRBV20-1
d_gene: TRBD2
j_gene: TRBJ2-7
abundance: -
CDR3aa: CSARSRLAADEQYF
CDR3nt: TGCAGTGCTAGAAGTCGACTAGCGGCGGACGAGCAGTACTTC

v_gene: TRBV6-1
d_gene: -
j_gene: TRBJ1-4
abundance: -
CDR3aa: CASSEVPSEKLFF
CDR3nt: TGTGCCAGCAGTGAAGTCCCGAGTGAAAAACTGTTTTTT

v_gene: TRBV6-1
d_gene: -
j_gene: TRBJ2-7
abundance: many
CDR3aa: CASTVRLGDYEQYF
CDR3nt: TGTGCCAGCACGGTACGGCTAGGGGACTACGAGCAGTACTTC

v_gene: TRBV7-9
d_gene: -
j_gene: TRBJ1-3
abundance: -
CDR3aa: CASSLVPNSGNTIYF
CDR3nt: TGTGCCAGCAGCTTAGTTCCGAACTCTGGAAACACCATATATTTT

v_gene: TRBV3-1
d_gene: TRBD2
j_gene: TRBJ2-1
abundance: -
CDR3aa: CASAGGTYNEQFF
CDR3nt: TGTGCCAGCGCGGGGGGCACCTACAATGAGCAGTTCTTC